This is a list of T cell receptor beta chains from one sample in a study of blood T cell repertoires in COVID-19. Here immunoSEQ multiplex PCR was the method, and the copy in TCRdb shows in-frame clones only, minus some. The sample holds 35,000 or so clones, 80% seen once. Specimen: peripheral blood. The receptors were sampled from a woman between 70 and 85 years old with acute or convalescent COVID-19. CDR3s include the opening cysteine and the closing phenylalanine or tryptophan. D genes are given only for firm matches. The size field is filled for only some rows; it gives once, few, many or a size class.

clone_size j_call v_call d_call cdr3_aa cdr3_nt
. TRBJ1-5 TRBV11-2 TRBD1 CASSLGTGGTSNQPQHF TGTGCCAGCAGCTTAGGAACAGGGGGTACGAGCAATCAGCCCCAGCATTTT
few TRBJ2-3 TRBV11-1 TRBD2 CASSSRGRRTDTQYF TGTGCCAGCAGCTCCCGCGGGAGACGCACAGATACGCAGTATTTT
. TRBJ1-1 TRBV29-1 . CSVDQNMNTEAFF TGCAGCGTTGATCAAAACATGAACACTGAAGCTTTCTTT
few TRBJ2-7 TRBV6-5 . CASGDRRYEQYF TGTGCCAGCGGAGATCGGCGCTACGAGCAGTACTTC
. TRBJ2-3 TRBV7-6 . CASSLLDTTDTQYF TGTGCCAGCAGCCTCTTGGACACCACAGATACGCAGTATTTT
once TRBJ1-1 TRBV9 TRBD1 CASSVSPGQNAEAFF TGTGCCAGCAGCGTATCCCCGGGACAGAATGCAGAAGCTTTCTTT
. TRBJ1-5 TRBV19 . CASSTNEGHNQPQHF TGTGCCAGTAGTACCAACGAGGGACACAATCAGCCCCAGCATTTT
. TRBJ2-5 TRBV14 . CASSRGGKFQETQYF TGTGCCAGCAGCCGGGGCGGAAAGTTCCAAGAGACCCAGTACTTC
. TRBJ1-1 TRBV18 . CASSPANTEAFF TGTGCCAGCTCACCGGCGAACACTGAAGCTTTCTTT
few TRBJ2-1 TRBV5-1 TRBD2 CASSLEAGPYNEQFF TGCGCCAGCAGCTTGGAAGCGGGACCTTACAATGAGCAGTTCTTC
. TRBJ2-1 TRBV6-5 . CASSYGLDNEQFF TGTGCCAGCAGTTATGGACTCGACAATGAGCAGTTCTTC
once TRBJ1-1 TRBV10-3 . CAITGGPLTEAFF TGTGCCATCACGGGGGGTCCCCTCACTGAAGCTTTCTTT
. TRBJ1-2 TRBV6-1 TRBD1 CASSEALQGQGYYGYTF TGTGCCAGCAGTGAAGCGCTTCAGGGACAGGGGTACTATGGCTACACCTTC
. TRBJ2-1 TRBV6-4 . CASSVNSYNEQFF TGTGCCAGCAGTGTTAACTCCTACAATGAGCAGTTCTTC
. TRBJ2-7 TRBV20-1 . CSASYVSPEQYF TGCAGTGCTAGTTATGTGTCCCCCGAGCAGTACTTC
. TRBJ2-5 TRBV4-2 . CASSQGDEATQYF TGTGCCAGCAGCCAAGGTGATGAGGCTACCCAGTACTTC
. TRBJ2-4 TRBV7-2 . CASSLAAENIQYF TGTGCCAGCAGCTTAGCTGCAGAAAACATTCAGTACTTC
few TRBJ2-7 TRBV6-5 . CASSYGDNYEQYF TGTGCCAGCAGTTACGGGGACAACTACGAGCAGTACTTC
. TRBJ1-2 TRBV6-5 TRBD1 CASRTGEYGYTF TGTGCCAGCAGAACAGGGGAGTATGGCTACACCTTC
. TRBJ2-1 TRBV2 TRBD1 CASVPGQINNEQFF TGTGCCAGTGTTCCGGGACAGATAAACAATGAGCAGTTCTTC
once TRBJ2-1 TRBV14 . CASSQAYSPYNEQFF TGTGCCAGCAGCCAAGCGTACTCCCCATACAATGAGCAGTTCTTC
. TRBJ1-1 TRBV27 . CASSRGVNTEAFF TGTGCCAGCAGCCGGGGGGTCAACACTGAAGCTTTCTTT
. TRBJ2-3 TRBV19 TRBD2 CASSIGGSSGIADTQYF TGTGCCAGTAGTATAGGAGGTTCTAGCGGGATTGCAGATACGCAGTATTTT
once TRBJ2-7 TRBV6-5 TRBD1 CASKRQGNDEQYF TGTGCCAGCAAGAGACAGGGGAACGACGAGCAGTACTTC
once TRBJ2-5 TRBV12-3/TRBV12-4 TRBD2 CASSLAGGETQYF TGTGCCAGCAGTCTCGCGGGGGGAGAGACCCAGTACTTC
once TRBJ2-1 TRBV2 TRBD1 CASSNDRGWNNEQFF TGTGCCAGCAGTAACGACAGGGGGTGGAACAATGAGCAGTTCTTC
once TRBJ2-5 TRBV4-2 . CASSQASQETQYF TGTGCCAGCAGCCAAGCCAGTCAAGAGACCCAGTACTTC
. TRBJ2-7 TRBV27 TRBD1 CASSSKDRLGPYEQYF TGTGCCAGCAGTTCCAAGGACAGGCTGGGGCCCTACGAGCAGTACTTC
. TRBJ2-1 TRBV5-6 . CASSSGTSWTLYNEQFF TGTGCCAGCAGCTCCGGGACATCTTGGACCCTCTACAATGAGCAGTTCTTC
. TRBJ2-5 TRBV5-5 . CASSFDTEGTQYF TGTGCCAGCAGCTTCGACACTGAGGGGACCCAGTACTTC
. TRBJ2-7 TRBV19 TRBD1 CASSPWTGGYEQYF TGTGCCAGTAGTCCTTGGACAGGGGGATACGAGCAGTACTTC
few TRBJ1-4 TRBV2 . CASSEQGGLLGEKLFF TGTGCCAGCAGTGAACAGGGCGGTTTACTTGGGGAAAAACTGTTTTTT
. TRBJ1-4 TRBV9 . CASSPGSVNEKLFF TGTGCCAGCAGCCCGGGGTCCGTTAATGAAAAACTGTTTTTT
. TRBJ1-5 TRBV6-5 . CASSRRQPKNQPQHF TGTGCCAGCAGTCGAAGACAGCCAAAAAATCAGCCCCAGCATTTT
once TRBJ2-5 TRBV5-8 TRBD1 CASSLGVQGEETQYF TGTGCCAGCAGCTTGGGGGTCCAGGGGGAAGAGACCCAGTACTTC
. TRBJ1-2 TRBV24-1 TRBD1 CATSGQSSTGGLGYGYTF TGTGCCACCAGTGGTCAAAGCTCCACAGGGGGCCTTGGCTATGGCTACACCTTC
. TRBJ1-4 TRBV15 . CATSRDPGNNEKLFF TGTGCCACCAGCAGAGACCCAGGGAATAATGAAAAACTGTTTTTT